This T cell receptor (beta chain) stems from a study of blood T cell repertoires in COVID-19. Libraries were prepared by immunoSEQ multiplex PCR; TCRdb keeps only in-frame clonotypes and omits some of them. The sample records around 380,000 clones, more than 65% being singletons. This CDR3 comprises 16 residues. From germline, CDR1 is KGHSH and CDR2 LQKENI. Trimming took off 6 bases at V and 0 bases at J, with 15 bases between the two ends. Sequenced input: peripheral blood. This TCR was recovered from a human donor with acute or convalescent COVID-19. The donor label of this sample is uncertain. The V and J genes are TRBV18 and TRBJ1-3; TRBD1 might be the D (6 bases). This chain's CDR3 is CASSGMDRHSGNTIYF. CDR3 coding DNA: TGTGCCAGCTCCGGTATGGACAGACACTCTGGAAACACCATATATTTT.